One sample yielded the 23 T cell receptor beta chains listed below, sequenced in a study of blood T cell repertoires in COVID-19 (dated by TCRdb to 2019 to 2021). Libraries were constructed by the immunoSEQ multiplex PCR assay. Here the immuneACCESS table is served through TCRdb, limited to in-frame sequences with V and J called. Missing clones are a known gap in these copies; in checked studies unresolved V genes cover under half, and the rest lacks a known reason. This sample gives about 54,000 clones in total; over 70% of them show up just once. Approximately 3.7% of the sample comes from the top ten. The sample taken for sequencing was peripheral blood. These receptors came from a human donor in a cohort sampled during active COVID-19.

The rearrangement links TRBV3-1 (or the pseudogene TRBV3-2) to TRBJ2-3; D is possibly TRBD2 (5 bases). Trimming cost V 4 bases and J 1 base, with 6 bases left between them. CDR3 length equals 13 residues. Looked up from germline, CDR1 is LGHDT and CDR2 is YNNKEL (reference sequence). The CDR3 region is CASSPSRTDTQYF. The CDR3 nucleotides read TGTGCCAGCAGCCCTAGCCGCACAGATACGCAGTATTTT.

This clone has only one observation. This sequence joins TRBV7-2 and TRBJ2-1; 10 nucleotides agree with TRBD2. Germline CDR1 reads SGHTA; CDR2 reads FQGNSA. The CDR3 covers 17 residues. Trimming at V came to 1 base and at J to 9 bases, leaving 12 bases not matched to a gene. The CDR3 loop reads CASSLDPPAGGLPEQFF. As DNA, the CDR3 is TGTGCCAGCAGCTTAGACCCTCCAGCGGGAGGGCTTCCTGAGCAGTTCTTC.

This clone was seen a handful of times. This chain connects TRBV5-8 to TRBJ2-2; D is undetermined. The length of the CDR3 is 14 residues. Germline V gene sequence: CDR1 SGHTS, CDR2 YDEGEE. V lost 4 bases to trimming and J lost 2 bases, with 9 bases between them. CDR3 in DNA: TGTGCCAGCAGCCCAATTTTTAACACCGGGGAGCTGTTTTTT. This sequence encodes CASSPIFNTGELFF.

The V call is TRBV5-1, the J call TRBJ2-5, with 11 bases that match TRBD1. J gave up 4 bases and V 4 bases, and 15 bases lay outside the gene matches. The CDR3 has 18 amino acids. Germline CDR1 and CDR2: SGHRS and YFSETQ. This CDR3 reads CASSPQPSGTGGGETQYF. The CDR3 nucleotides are TGCGCCAGCAGCCCCCAGCCATCCGGGACAGGGGGTGGAGAGACCCAGTACTTC.

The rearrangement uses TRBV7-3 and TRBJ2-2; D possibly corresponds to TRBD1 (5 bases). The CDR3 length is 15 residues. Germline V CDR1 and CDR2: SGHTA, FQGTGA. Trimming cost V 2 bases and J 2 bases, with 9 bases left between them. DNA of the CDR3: TGTGCCAGCAGCTTATCAAGGGGTAACACCGGGGAGCTGTTTTTT. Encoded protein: CASSLSRGNTGELFF.

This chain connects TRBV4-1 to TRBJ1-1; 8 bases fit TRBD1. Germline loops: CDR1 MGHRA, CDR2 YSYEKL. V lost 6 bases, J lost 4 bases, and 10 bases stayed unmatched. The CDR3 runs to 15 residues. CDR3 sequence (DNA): TGCGCCAGCAGATGGGCAGGGGGCGATGGCACTGAAGCTTTCTTT. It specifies CASRWAGGDGTEAFF.

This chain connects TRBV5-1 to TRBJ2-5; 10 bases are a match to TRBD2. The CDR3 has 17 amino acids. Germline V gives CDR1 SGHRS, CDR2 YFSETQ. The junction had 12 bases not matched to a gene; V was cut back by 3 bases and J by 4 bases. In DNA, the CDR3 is TGCGCCAGCAGCTCCCCGAGTAGCGGGAGGTCAGGAGAGACCCAGTACTTC. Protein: CASSSPSSGRSGETQYF.

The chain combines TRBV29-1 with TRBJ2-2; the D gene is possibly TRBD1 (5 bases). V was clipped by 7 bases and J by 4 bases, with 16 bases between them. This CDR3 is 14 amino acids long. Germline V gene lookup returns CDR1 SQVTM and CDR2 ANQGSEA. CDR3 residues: CSAQPQGSTGELFF. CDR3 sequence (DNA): TGCAGCGCCCAACCCCAGGGTAGCACCGGGGAGCTGTTTTTT.

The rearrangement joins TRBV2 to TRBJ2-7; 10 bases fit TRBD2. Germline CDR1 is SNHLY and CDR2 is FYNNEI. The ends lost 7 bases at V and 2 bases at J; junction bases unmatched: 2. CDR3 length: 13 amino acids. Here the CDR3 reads CASTSGGTYEQYF. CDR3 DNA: TGTGCCAGCACTAGCGGGGGTACCTACGAGCAGTACTTC. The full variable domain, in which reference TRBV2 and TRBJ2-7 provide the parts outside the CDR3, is EPEVTQTPSHQVTQMGQEVILRCVPISNHLYFYWYRQILGQKVEFLVSFYNNEISEKSEIFDDQFSVERPDGSNFTLKIRSTKLEDSAMYFCASTSGGTYEQYFGPGTRLTVT.

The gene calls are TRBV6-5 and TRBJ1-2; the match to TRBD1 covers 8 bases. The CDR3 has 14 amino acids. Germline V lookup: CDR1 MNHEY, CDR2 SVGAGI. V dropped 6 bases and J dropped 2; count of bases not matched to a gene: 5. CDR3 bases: TGTGCCAGCAGCCCAGACAGGGGAAACTATGGCTACACCTTC. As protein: CASSPDRGNYGYTF.

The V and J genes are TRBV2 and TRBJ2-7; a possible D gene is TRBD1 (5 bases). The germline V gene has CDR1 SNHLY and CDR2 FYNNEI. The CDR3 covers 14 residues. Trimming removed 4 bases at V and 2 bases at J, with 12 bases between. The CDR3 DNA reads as TGTGCCAGCAGTGCCAGGGTAGATGCCTACGAGCAGTACTTC. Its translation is CASSARVDAYEQYF.

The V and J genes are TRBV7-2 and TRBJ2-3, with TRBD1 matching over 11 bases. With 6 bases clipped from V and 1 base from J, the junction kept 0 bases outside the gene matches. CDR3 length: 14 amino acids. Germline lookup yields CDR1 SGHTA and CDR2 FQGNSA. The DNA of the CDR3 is TGTGCCAGCAGGGGACAGGGGGGCACAGATACGCAGTATTTT. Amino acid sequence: CASRGQGGTDTQYF.

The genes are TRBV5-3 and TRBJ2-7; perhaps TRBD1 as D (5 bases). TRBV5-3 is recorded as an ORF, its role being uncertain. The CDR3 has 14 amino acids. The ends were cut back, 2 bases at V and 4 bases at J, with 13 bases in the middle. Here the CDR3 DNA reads TGTGCCAGAAGCTTTTCAGGGCCTGGGTACGAGCAGTACTTC. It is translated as CARSFSGPGYEQYF.

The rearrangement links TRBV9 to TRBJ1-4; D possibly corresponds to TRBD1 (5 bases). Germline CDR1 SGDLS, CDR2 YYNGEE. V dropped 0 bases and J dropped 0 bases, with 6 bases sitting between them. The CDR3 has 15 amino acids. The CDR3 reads CASSVGQTTNEKLFF. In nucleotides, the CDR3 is TGTGCCAGCAGCGTAGGACAGACAACTAATGAAAAACTGTTTTTT.

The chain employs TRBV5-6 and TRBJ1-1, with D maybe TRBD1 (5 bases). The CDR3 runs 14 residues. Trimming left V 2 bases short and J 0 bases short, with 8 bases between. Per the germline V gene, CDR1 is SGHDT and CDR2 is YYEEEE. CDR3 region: CASSFQGLNTEAFF. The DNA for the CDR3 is TGTGCCAGCAGCTTCCAGGGTTTGAACACTGAAGCTTTCTTT.

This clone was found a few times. The DNA for the CDR3 is TGTGCCAGCAGCTTGGAGCTAGGAACCGATACGCAGTATTTT. The encoded protein is CASSLELGTDTQYF. V usage is TRBV7-3 and J usage is TRBJ2-3; D gene uncertain. The CDR3 sequence is 14 residues long. Germline lookup yields CDR1 SGHTA and CDR2 FQGTGA. V was pared by 3 bases and J by 6 bases, with 13 bases between.

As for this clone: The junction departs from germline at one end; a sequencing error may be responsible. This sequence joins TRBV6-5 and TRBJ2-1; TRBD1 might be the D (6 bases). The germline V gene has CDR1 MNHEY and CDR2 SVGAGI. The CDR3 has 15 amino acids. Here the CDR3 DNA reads TGTGCCACCAGTAGAGACAGGAGCTCCTACAATGAGCAGTTCTTC. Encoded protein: CATSRDRSSYNEQFF.

As DNA, the CDR3 is TGTGCCAGCAGCTCGGGTGACAGGGGACCCTACGAGCAGTACTTC. It translates to CASSSGDRGPYEQYF. The V call is TRBV6-5, the J call TRBJ2-7; TRBD1 agrees at 8 bases. CDR3 length: 15 amino acids. Trimming took 6 bases from V and 2 from J; bases not matched to a gene: 9. The germline V gene encodes CDR1 MNHEY and CDR2 SVGAGI.

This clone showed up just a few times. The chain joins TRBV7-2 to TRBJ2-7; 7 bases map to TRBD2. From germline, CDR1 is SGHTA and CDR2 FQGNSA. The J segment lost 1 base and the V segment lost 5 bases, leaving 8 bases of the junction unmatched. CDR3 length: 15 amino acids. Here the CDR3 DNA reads TGTGCCAGCAGCCCACAGCGAGCGGGGTCCTACGAGCAGTACTTC. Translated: CASSPQRAGSYEQYF.

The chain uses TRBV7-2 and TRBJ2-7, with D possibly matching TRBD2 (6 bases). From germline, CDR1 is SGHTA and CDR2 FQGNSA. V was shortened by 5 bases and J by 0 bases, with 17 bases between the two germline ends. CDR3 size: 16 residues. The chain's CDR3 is CASSHRVSGTSYEQYF. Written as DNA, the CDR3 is TGTGCCAGCAGCCATAGGGTTAGCGGCACCTCCTACGAGCAGTACTTC.

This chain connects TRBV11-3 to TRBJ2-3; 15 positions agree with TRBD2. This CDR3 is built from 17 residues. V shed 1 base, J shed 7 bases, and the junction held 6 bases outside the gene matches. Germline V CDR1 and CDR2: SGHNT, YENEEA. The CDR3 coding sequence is TGTGCCAGCAGCTTAGGAGTTGGGACTAGCGGGAGGAATACGCAGTATTTT. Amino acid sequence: CASSLGVGTSGRNTQYF.

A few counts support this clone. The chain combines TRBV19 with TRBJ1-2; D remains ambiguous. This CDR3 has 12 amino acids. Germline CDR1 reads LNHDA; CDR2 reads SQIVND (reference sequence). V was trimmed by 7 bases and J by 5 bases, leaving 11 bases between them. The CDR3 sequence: CASTGNVYGYTF. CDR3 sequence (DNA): TGTGCCAGTACCGGGAACGTGTATGGCTACACCTTC.

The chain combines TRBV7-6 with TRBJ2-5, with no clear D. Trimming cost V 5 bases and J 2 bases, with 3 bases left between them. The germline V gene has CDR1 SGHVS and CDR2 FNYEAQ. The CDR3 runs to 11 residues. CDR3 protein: CASSPQETQYF. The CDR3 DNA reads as TGTGCCAGCAGCCCGCAAGAGACCCAGTACTTC.